A selection of T cell receptor beta chains follows, all from one sample in a study of technical replicates of blood from a handful of donors. Clones were read by immunoSEQ multiplex PCR, and TCRdb kept only the in-frame ones, dropping some. The sample holds 8,700 or so clones, 91% seen once. The specimen was PBMCs. The receptors here all came from a human donor in good health. The CDR3 runs from the conserved cysteine through the conserved F or W. D genes are given only for firm matches. The size entry is marked missing in some rows and otherwise reads once, few, many or a size class.

D gene: TRBD1; V gene: TRBV6-1; J gene: TRBJ1-2; clone size: .; CDR3 DNA: TGTGCCGGCTTGCCCGGGACAGGGGCCAACTATGGCTACACCTTC; CDR3 protein: CAGLPGTGANYGYTF
D gene: .; V gene: TRBV7-3; J gene: TRBJ1-1; clone size: .; CDR3 DNA: TGTGCCAGCAGCTCCGACAGGAACACTGAAGCTTTCTTT; CDR3 protein: CASSSDRNTEAFF
D gene: TRBD2; V gene: TRBV10-2; J gene: TRBJ2-1; clone size: .; CDR3 DNA: TGCGCCAGCAGTGCTACTAGCGGATACAATGAGCAGTTCTTC; CDR3 protein: CASSATSGYNEQFF
D gene: TRBD2; V gene: TRBV9; J gene: TRBJ2-2; clone size: .; CDR3 DNA: TGTGCCAGCAGCATCCTGACTAGCGGGAGCGCAGGGGAGCTGTTTTTT; CDR3 protein: CASSILTSGSAGELFF
D gene: TRBD2; V gene: TRBV5-1; J gene: TRBJ2-7; clone size: .; CDR3 DNA: TGCGCCAGCAGCCGACCGGGACTAGCGGGGGGTGAGCAGTACTTC; CDR3 protein: CASSRPGLAGGEQYF
D gene: .; V gene: TRBV10-3; J gene: TRBJ2-7; clone size: .; CDR3 DNA: TGTGCCATCAGTGAAGGTCTAGTGTGGGAGCAGTACTTC; CDR3 protein: CAISEGLVWEQYF
D gene: TRBD2; V gene: TRBV5-1; J gene: TRBJ2-7; clone size: .; CDR3 DNA: TGCGCCAGCAGCTTGGAGGCTAGCGGGAGCTACGAGCAGTACTTC; CDR3 protein: CASSLEASGSYEQYF
D gene: TRBD1; V gene: TRBV27; J gene: TRBJ2-3; clone size: once; CDR3 DNA: TGTGCCAGCAGGGGGGGGACAGGGGATCTTAGCACAGATACGCAGTATTTT; CDR3 protein: CASRGGTGDLSTDTQYF
D gene: TRBD2; V gene: TRBV6-5; J gene: TRBJ2-7; clone size: .; CDR3 DNA: TGTGCCAGCACTAGTACTAGCGGAACCTACGAGCAGTACTTC; CDR3 protein: CASTSTSGTYEQYF
D gene: .; V gene: TRBV7-8; J gene: TRBJ1-1; clone size: .; CDR3 DNA: TGTGCCAGCAGCCTCAACAGGGTAATGAAGGGCACTGAAGCTTTCTTT; CDR3 protein: CASSLNRVMKGTEAFF
D gene: TRBD2; V gene: TRBV6-5; J gene: TRBJ2-7; clone size: .; CDR3 DNA: TGTGCCAGCAGTTACTCGGACGGGAGGGCCGCCTACGAGCAGTACTTC; CDR3 protein: CASSYSDGRAAYEQYF
D gene: .; V gene: TRBV4-2; J gene: TRBJ2-7; clone size: once; CDR3 DNA: TGTGCCAGCAGCCCGCAGGTCGGAAACGAGCAGTACTTC; CDR3 protein: CASSPQVGNEQYF
D gene: TRBD1; V gene: TRBV6-1; J gene: TRBJ2-5; clone size: .; CDR3 DNA: TGTGCCAGCAGTGATTCTACAGGGGGCGCGGTGGGGACCCAGTACTTC; CDR3 protein: CASSDSTGGAVGTQYF
D gene: TRBD1; V gene: TRBV6-1; J gene: TRBJ2-3; clone size: .; CDR3 DNA: TGTGCCAGCAAGGACAGGGGAGAAGCAGATACGCAGTATTTT; CDR3 protein: CASKDRGEADTQYF
D gene: TRBD2; V gene: TRBV19; J gene: TRBJ2-7; clone size: .; CDR3 DNA: TGTGCCAGTAGTATATTTGAGGGGACTACCTACGAGCAGTACTTC; CDR3 protein: CASSIFEGTTYEQYF
D gene: .; V gene: TRBV10-2; J gene: TRBJ1-2; clone size: .; CDR3 DNA: TGCGCCAGCAGTGAGTCTGCGGGTGTCTATGGCTACACCTTC; CDR3 protein: CASSESAGVYGYTF
D gene: .; V gene: TRBV10-3; J gene: TRBJ2-2; clone size: .; CDR3 DNA: TGTGCCATCAGTGAGTTGGGGGCCATTCCTGAGCTGTTTTTT; CDR3 protein: CAISELGAIPELFF
D gene: .; V gene: TRBV2; J gene: TRBJ2-3; clone size: .; CDR3 DNA: TGTGCCAGCAGTGAGCAGGGCCCAGATACGCAGTATTTT; CDR3 protein: CASSEQGPDTQYF